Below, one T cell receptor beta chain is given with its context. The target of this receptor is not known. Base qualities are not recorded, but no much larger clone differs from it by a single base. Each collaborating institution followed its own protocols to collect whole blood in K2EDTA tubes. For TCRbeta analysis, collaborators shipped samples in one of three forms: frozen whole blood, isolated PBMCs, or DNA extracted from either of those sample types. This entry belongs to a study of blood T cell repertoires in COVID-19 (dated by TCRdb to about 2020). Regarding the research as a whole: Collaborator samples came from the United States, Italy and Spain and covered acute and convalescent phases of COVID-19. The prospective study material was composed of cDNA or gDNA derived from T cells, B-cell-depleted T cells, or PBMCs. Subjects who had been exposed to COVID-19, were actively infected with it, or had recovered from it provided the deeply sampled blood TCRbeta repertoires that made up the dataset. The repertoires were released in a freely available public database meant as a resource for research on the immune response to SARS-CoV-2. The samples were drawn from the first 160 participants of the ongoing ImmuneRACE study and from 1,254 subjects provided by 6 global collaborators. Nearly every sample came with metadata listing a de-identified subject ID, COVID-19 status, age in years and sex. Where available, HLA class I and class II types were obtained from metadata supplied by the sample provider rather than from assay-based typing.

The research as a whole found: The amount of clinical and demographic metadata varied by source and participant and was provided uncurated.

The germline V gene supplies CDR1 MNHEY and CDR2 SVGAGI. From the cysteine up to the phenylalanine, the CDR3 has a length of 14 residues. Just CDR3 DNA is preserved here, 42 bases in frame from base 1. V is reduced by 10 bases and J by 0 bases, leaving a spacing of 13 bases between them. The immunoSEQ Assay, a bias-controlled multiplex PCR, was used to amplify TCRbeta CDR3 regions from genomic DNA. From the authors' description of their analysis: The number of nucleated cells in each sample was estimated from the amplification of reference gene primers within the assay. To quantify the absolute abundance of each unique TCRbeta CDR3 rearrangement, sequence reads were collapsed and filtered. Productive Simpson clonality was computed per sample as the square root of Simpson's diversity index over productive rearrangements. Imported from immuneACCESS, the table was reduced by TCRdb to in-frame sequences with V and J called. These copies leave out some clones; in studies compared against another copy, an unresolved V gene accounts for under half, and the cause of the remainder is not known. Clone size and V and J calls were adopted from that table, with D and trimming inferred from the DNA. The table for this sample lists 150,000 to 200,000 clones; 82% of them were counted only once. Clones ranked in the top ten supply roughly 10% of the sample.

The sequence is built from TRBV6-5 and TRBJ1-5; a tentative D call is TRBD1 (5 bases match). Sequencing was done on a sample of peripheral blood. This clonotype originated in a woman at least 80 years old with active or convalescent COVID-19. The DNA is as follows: TGTGCCACCCGACGGGGGAATAGCAATCAGCCCCAGCATTTT. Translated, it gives CATRRGNSNQPQHF.